A selection of T cell receptor beta chains follows, all from one sample in a study of siplizumab effects on memory and regulatory T cells. The assay was immunoSEQ multiplex PCR, and TCRdb's table has in-frame clones only and misses some. Of approximately 100,000 clones listed, roughly 93% are singletons. Sequencing was performed on non-Treg CD4+ T cells sorted from blood. Receptors originate from a human donor in good health. The CDR3 runs from the conserved cysteine through the conserved F or W. The D gene is left open where the match is weak. The size of a clone is reported for some rows only, either as once, few or many, or as a class for expanded clones.

V gene	clone size	D gene	J gene	CDR3 DNA	CDR3 protein
TRBV5-4	-	TRBD1	TRBJ1-1	TGTGCCAGCAGCTTGGAACAGGGGACTGAAGCTTTCTTT	CASSLEQGTEAFF
TRBV11-2	-	-	TRBJ1-2	TGTGCCAGCAGCTTAGAGGCGGCCGACTATGGCTACACCTTC	CASSLEAADYGYTF
TRBV28	-	-	TRBJ1-5	TGTGCCAGCAGTCCGGGCACCTTGGGCAATCAGCCCCAGCATTTT	CASSPGTLGNQPQHF
TRBV7-9	-	-	TRBJ1-2	TGTGCCAGCAGCTTAGTCCCAGGCAACTATGGCTACACCTTC	CASSLVPGNYGYTF
TRBV6-1	-	TRBD1	TRBJ1-4	TGTGCCGGTCGACAGGGGTCAACTAATGAAAAACTGTTTTTT	CAGRQGSTNEKLFF
TRBV7-3	-	-	TRBJ1-1	TGTGCCAGCAGCCTTCCCAAACCTGCAGGGGCCGCTGAAGCTTTCTTT	CASSLPKPAGAAEAFF
TRBV7-6	-	-	TRBJ1-1	TGTGCCAGCAGCTTAGCAGGGAACACTGAAGCTTTCTTT	CASSLAGNTEAFF
TRBV4-1	-	-	TRBJ2-5	TGCGCCAGCAGCCAAGGAATGGAGGGATTCCAAGAGACCCAGTACTTC	CASSQGMEGFQETQYF
TRBV5-1	-	-	TRBJ1-2	TGCGCCAGCAGCTTGGGTAGTTATGGCTACACCTTC	CASSLGSYGYTF
TRBV7-3	-	TRBD1	TRBJ2-1	TGTGCCAGCAGCCTTGGGACAGAGGATGAGCAGTTCTTC	CASSLGTEDEQFF
TRBV7-9	-	-	TRBJ2-2	TGTGCCAGCAGCTTATTGGCGGGGTCCGGGGAGCTGTTTTTT	CASSLLAGSGELFF
TRBV9	-	TRBD1	TRBJ1-2	TGTGCCAGCAGCGGACAGGGCAACTATGGCTACACCTTC	CASSGQGNYGYTF
TRBV9	-	-	TRBJ1-2	TGTGCCAGCAGCGTAGGTCGGGGTAACTATGGCTACACCTTC	CASSVGRGNYGYTF
TRBV5-1	-	-	TRBJ2-3	TGCGCCAGCAGCTCCATAGCGACTTTAGGCGCAGATACGCAGTATTTT	CASSSIATLGADTQYF
TRBV6-5	few	-	TRBJ1-1	TGTGCCAGCAGACAAAAGGGGGGACAAAACACTGAAGCTTTCTTT	CASRQKGGQNTEAFF
TRBV25-1	-	TRBD2	TRBJ2-3	TGTGCCAGCAGTGAATTGGGGGGAGGGACAGATACGCAGTATTTT	CASSELGGGTDTQYF
TRBV5-1	-	TRBD1	TRBJ1-2	TGCGCCAGCAGCAAGCCCACCCCGGGACAGGGGGTCGGGTTCACCTTC	CASSKPTPGQGVGFTF
TRBV4-2	-	TRBD1	TRBJ2-7	TGTGCCAGCAGCCAAGATAGTGCCCCGGGACAGAACTACGAGCAGTACTTC	CASSQDSAPGQNYEQYF
TRBV11-2	-	-	TRBJ2-7	TGTGCCAGCAGCTTTACCGACAGTGCCCTCTACGAGCAGTACTTC	CASSFTDSALYEQYF
TRBV11-2	-	-	TRBJ2-7	TGTGCCAGCAGCTTAGGTGGGTTCGAGCAGTACTTC	CASSLGGFEQYF
TRBV2	-	-	TRBJ2-2	TGTGCCAGCAGAATTCAGGGGATCAACACCGGGGAGCTGTTTTTT	CASRIQGINTGELFF
TRBV9	-	TRBD1	TRBJ1-2	TGTGCCAGCAGCGTAGGCGGACAGGGGTCTTCCTATGGCTACACCTTC	CASSVGGQGSSYGYTF
TRBV5-1	-	TRBD1	TRBJ1-2	TGCGCCAGCAGCTTGGAGGGGGCCGGGGGCTACACCTTC	CASSLEGAGGYTF
TRBV4-3	-	-	TRBJ2-3	TGCGCCAGCAGCCAAGGTCTGAGCACAGATACGCAGTATTTT	CASSQGLSTDTQYF
TRBV4-1	-	-	TRBJ1-5	TGCGCCAGCAGCCAAGATCCCAGGGTAACGAATCAGCCCCAGCATTTT	CASSQDPRVTNQPQHF
TRBV6-4	-	TRBD1	TRBJ2-2	TGTGCCAGCAGTCGACAGGGAAACACCGGGGAGCTGTTTTTT	CASSRQGNTGELFF
TRBV7-7	-	TRBD2	TRBJ2-7	TGTGCCAGCAGCCCGGGACTAGCTAGCGAGCAGTACTTC	CASSPGLASEQYF
TRBV5-6	-	-	TRBJ2-5	TGTGCCAGCAGCCCTAGGACCCTGTGGGCGCATGAGACCCAGTACTTC	CASSPRTLWAHETQYF
TRBV14	-	-	TRBJ2-2	TGTGCCAGCAGTCGAGGCGGCTCGAACACCGGGGAGCTGTTTTTT	CASSRGGSNTGELFF
TRBV7-3	-	-	TRBJ2-7	TGTGCCAGCAGCTTAAAAGGGGGACCCTACGAGCAGTACTTC	CASSLKGGPYEQYF
TRBV6-4	-	-	TRBJ2-5	TGTGCCACCTTCCAAGAGACCCAGTACTTC	CATFQETQYF
TRBV6-1	-	-	TRBJ1-3	TGTGCCAGCAGTGAAGGGGGAGGATCTGGAAACACCATATATTTT	CASSEGGGSGNTIYF
TRBV6-5	-	-	TRBJ2-7	TGTGCCAGCAGTCCCTCGGGACTCTACGAGCAGTACTTC	CASSPSGLYEQYF
TRBV5-4	-	-	TRBJ2-5	TGTGCCAGCAGCCCGGGGCACAGCCAAGAGACCCAGTACTTC	CASSPGHSQETQYF
TRBV20-1	-	-	TRBJ1-1	TGCAGTGCACCGGGCCACACTGAAGCTTTCTTT	CSAPGHTEAFF
TRBV5-1	-	-	TRBJ1-1	TGCGCCAGCAGCCCGAGGGGGTTAGGCACTGAAGCTTTCTTT	CASSPRGLGTEAFF
TRBV6-6	-	-	TRBJ2-5	TGTGCCAGCAGTCCGTTTGGGGAGACCCAGTACTTC	CASSPFGETQYF
TRBV6-1	-	TRBD1	TRBJ1-2	TGTGCCAGCAGTGAGACCGACAGGGCCAACAAAGCTAACTATGGCTACACCTTC	CASSETDRANKANYGYTF
TRBV7-3	-	-	TRBJ2-7	TGTGCCAGCAGCTTACTGGGGACCAGCTCCTACGAGCAGTACTTC	CASSLLGTSSYEQYF
TRBV14	-	-	TRBJ2-2	TGTGCCAGTTACGACCCGAGGACCGGGGAGCTGTTTTTT	CASYDPRTGELFF
TRBV2	-	-	TRBJ2-6	TGTGCCAGCAGTGTGCAGCCACGCTCTGGGGCCAACGTCCTGACTTTC	CASSVQPRSGANVLTF
TRBV4-2	-	TRBD2	TRBJ2-3	TGTGCCAGCAGCCAATCGACTAGCGGGGGTACAGATACGCAGTATTTT	CASSQSTSGGTDTQYF
TRBV7-9	once	TRBD1	TRBJ2-1	TGTGCCAGCCCCCGAGGACAGGGATTTAGGGATGAGCAGTTCTTC	CASPRGQGFRDEQFF
TRBV19	-	TRBD1	TRBJ1-1	TGTGCCAGTGGGACAGGTTTGAGGGACACTGAAGCTTTCTTT	CASGTGLRDTEAFF